This T cell receptor (beta chain) was documented in a study of CD8+CD57+ T cells in acquired aplastic anemia. Study details: The study obtained an average of about 3.2 ug of DNA from sorted CD4+ and CD8+ cells.

Those patients picked for sequencing had displayed CD8+CD57+ cell expansion on flow cytometry. The patients all had a severe acquired aplastic anemia diagnosis. Template material for TCR beta VDJ and CDR3 profiling consisted of genomic DNA. TCRdb analysed the reads with MiXCR anew, one entry per CDR3 protein. The sample holds about 180,000 distinct CDR3 sequences, less than 60% seen once. Germline V gives CDR1 MNHEY, CDR2 SMNVEV (reference sequence). The CDR3 is 18 residues long. Germline trimming cut 2 bases from V and 5 bases from J; bases unmatched to any gene: 12. J is TRBJ2-2 and V is TRBV27, with 9 bases lining up with TRBD2. The sample consisted of sorted CD4+, CD8+, or CD8+CD57+ T cells (not recorded which) from PBMCs. The sequence was collected from a human donor with aplastic anemia. CDR3 sequence: CASSLGSGRSEKTGELFF. CDR3 DNA: TGTGCCAGCAGTTTAGGGAGCGGGAGGTCCGAAAAAACCGGGGAGCTGTTTTTT.